These 8 T cell receptor beta chains were all obtained from the same sample, sequenced in a study of blood T cell repertoires in COVID-19. The method was immunoSEQ multiplex PCR; TCRdb's version includes in-frame clones alone and lacks a portion of them. The table lists about 180,000 clones, approximately 84% of them singletons, with over 0.95% in the top ten. Sequencing input: PBMCs or T cells enriched from blood (not recorded which). These receptors originate from a human donor with acute COVID-19. The donor label of this sample is uncertain.

The J gene is TRBJ2-7, the V gene TRBV7-2, with 13 bases lining up with TRBD2. The CDR3 is 18 amino acids. From germline, CDR1 is SGHTA and CDR2 FQGNSA. The ends lost 6 bases at V and 6 bases at J; junction bases unmatched: 17. The CDR3 spells CASSLTSGGALNPLEQYF. DNA for the CDR3: TGTGCCAGCAGTCTTACTAGCGGGGGGGCCCTCAATCCTCTCGAGCAGTACTTC.

The chain has TRBV29-1 and TRBJ2-7; 7 nucleotides line up with TRBD2. J gave up 3 bases and V 6 bases, and 20 bases lay outside the gene matches. Germline-derived CDR1 and CDR2 are SQVTM and ANQGSEA. The CDR3 extends over 17 amino acids. DNA of the CDR3: TGCAGCGTCAAAGGGGCACCTAGCGGAGGTTATTTCTACGAGCAGTACTTC. This gives the protein CSVKGAPSGGYFYEQYF.

The V call is TRBV19, the J call TRBJ2-1, with a possible D match to TRBD2 (6 bases). V lost 7 bases and J lost 1, with 8 bases in between. Looked up from germline, CDR1 is LNHDA and CDR2 is SQIVND (reference sequence). The CDR3 is made up of 13 amino acids. The CDR3 nucleotides are TGTGCCAGTATGGAGGGATCCTACAATGAGCAGTTCTTC. The encoded protein is CASMEGSYNEQFF. Variable domain in full (rest from reference TRBV19 and TRBJ2-1): DGGITQSPKYLFRKEGQNVTLSCEQNLNHDAMYWYRQDPGQGLRLIYYSQIVNDFQKGDIAEGYSVSREKKESFPLTVTSAQKNPTAFYLCASMEGSYNEQFFGPGTRLTVL.

The chain recombines TRBV7-9 with TRBJ2-3; D unclear. Trimming removed 5 bases at V and 1 base at J, with 10 bases between. Germline assignment: CDR1 SEHNR and CDR2 FQNEAQ (reference sequence). This CDR3 spans 14 amino acids. The CDR3 sequence: CASSDHRGTDTQYF. Written as DNA, the CDR3 is TGTGCCAGCAGCGACCACCGGGGCACAGATACGCAGTATTTT.

The rearrangement joins TRBV3-1 (or the pseudogene TRBV3-2) to TRBJ2-5, with 7 bases aligning to TRBD1. Losses at the gene ends were 10 bases for V and 9 bases for J; bases not matched to a gene: 11. The CDR3 is made up of 12 amino acids. In germline, CDR1 is LGHDT, CDR2 YNNKEL (reference sequence). CDR3 in amino acids: CATGQVEVAQYF. The CDR3 DNA sequence: TGTGCCACCGGACAGGTCGAAGTGGCCCAGTACTTC.

This chain joins TRBV20-1 and TRBJ2-3; D may be TRBD2 (5 bases). This CDR3 has 15 residues. Germline assignment: CDR1 DFQATT and CDR2 SNEGSKA (reference sequence). V lost 3 bases and J lost 2, with 15 bases in between. The CDR3 nucleotides read TGCAGTGCTAGTATCCCCGGGGTTTACACAGATACGCAGTATTTT. It translates to CSASIPGVYTDTQYF.

The rearrangement uses TRBV19 and TRBJ1-2, with D maybe TRBD1 (6 bases). Germline CDR1 is LNHDA and CDR2 is SQIVND (reference sequence). Deletions cut 4 bases from V and 0 bases from J, with 12 bases between. CDR3 length equals 15 residues. The DNA of the CDR3 is TGTGCCAGTAGTACCGGGACACAAGCTAACTATGGCTACACCTTC. Translation: CASSTGTQANYGYTF.

The count of this clone is one. The rearrangement links TRBV7-9 to TRBJ1-1; TRBD1 might be the D (5 bases). V was pared by 1 base and J by 4 bases, with 10 bases between. This CDR3 comprises 14 residues. The germline CDR1 and CDR2 sequences are SEHNR and FQNEAQ (reference sequence). The CDR3 loop reads CASSLDRYSTEAFF. The CDR3 region has the DNA TGTGCCAGCAGCTTAGACAGGTACTCCACTGAAGCTTTCTTT. The full variable domain, completed using reference TRBV7-9 and TRBJ1-1, is DTGVSQNPRHKITKRGQNVTFRCDPISEHNRLYWYRQTLGQGPEFLTYFQNEAQLEKSRLLSDRFSAERPKGSFSTLEIQRTEQGDSAMYLCASSLDRYSTEAFFGQGTRLTVV.